These 14 T cell receptor beta chains originate from one sample sequenced in a study of long-term antiretroviral therapy in people with HIV. The authors ran the immunoSEQ assay, v3.0, at survey level. The assay was immunoSEQ multiplex PCR, and TCRdb's table has in-frame clones only and misses some. The sample has just over 15,000 clones, around 85% seen once. The specimen was unsorted PBMCs, collected just before starting antiretroviral therapy. These receptors were taken from a man aged 35 to 55 with HIV.

This chain uses TRBV5-1 with TRBJ2-1; 8 nucleotides line up with TRBD1. V dropped 3 bases and J dropped 9; count of bases not matched to a gene: 8. Germline V gene lookup returns CDR1 SGHRS and CDR2 YFSETQ. This CDR3 has 14 amino acids. The chain's CDR3 is CASSSSRGQGEQFF. CDR3 coding DNA: TGCGCCAGCAGCTCGTCCAGGGGGCAAGGTGAGCAGTTCTTC.

The chain links TRBV5-5 to TRBJ2-7; D tentatively fits TRBD1 or TRBD2 (7 bases each). CDR1 SGHKS and CDR2 YYEKEE come from the germline V gene (reference sequence). The CDR3 loop spans 14 amino acids. V gave up 4 bases and J gave up 4 bases, with 15 bases separating them. The DNA of the CDR3 is TGTGCCAGCAGCGGGGGGGGACAGACTTACGAGCAGTACTTC. It translates to CASSGGGQTYEQYF.

This chain joins TRBV10-3 and TRBJ2-2; tentative D call: TRBD1 (5 bases). Trimming removed 3 bases from V and 0 bases from J, with 20 bases in between. The CDR3 totals 19 residues. Germline assignment: CDR1 ENHRY and CDR2 SYGVKD. Written as DNA, the CDR3 is TGTGCCATCAGTGAAAACTTGTGGACACCCTCCACGAACACCGGGGAGCTGTTTTTT. This sequence encodes CAISENLWTPSTNTGELFF.

V and J are TRBV6-5 and TRBJ1-6; the D is unclear. Germline values: CDR1 MNHEY, CDR2 SVGAGI. V shed 2 bases and J shed 0 bases, with 8 bases lying between them. The CDR3 runs to 16 residues. Here the CDR3 reads CASSYVGSSYNSPLHF. The CDR3 DNA reads as TGTGCCAGCAGTTACGTGGGGAGCTCCTATAATTCACCCCTCCACTTT.

This clone was seen more than once but under ten times. The chain combines TRBV11-2 with TRBJ1-1; a weak D match, TRBD1 (5 bases). This CDR3 spans 14 amino acids. Germline CDR1 is SGHAT and CDR2 is FQNNGV. The ends were cut back, 2 bases at V and 2 bases at J, with 9 bases in the middle. CDR3 coding DNA: TGTGCCAGCAGCTTATTGGGGGAAAACACTGAAGCTTTCTTT. This translates into CASSLLGENTEAFF. The variable domain in full, with the rest retrieved from reference TRBV11-2 and TRBJ1-1, is EAGVAQSPRYKIIEKRQSVAFWCNPISGHATLYWYQQILGQGPKLLIQFQNNGVVDDSQLPKDRFSAERLKGVDSTLKIQPAKLEDSAVYLCASSLLGENTEAFFGQGTRLTVV.

The chain carries TRBV10-1 and TRBJ2-3; 8 bases are a match to TRBD2. Germline V gives CDR1 WNHNN, CDR2 SYGVQD (reference sequence). The V segment lost 5 bases and the J segment 6 bases; nucleotides outside the gene matches: 4. The CDR3 runs 13 residues. The CDR3 loop reads CASSTSGLDTQYF. The CDR3 coding sequence is TGCGCCAGCAGTACTAGCGGCTTGGATACGCAGTATTTT.

The chain links TRBV7-9 to TRBJ2-5; D unclear. Germline V lookup: CDR1 SEHNR, CDR2 FQNEAQ (reference sequence). This CDR3 region has 11 residues. V lost 8 bases to trimming and J lost 5 bases, with 9 bases between them. CDR3 nucleotide sequence: TGTGCCAGCGGTACTTGGGAGACCCAGTACTTC. Amino acids: CASGTWETQYF.

V is TRBV4-1 and J is TRBJ2-1; D is ambiguous. Germline loops: CDR1 MGHRA, CDR2 YSYEKL. V was trimmed by 4 bases and J by 8 bases, leaving 15 bases between them. The length of the CDR3 is 14 residues. CDR3 in DNA: TGCGCCAGCAGCCCAGATAGGCAAGGTGATGAGCAGTTCTTC. Translation gives CASSPDRQGDEQFF.

The chain links TRBV7-9 to TRBJ2-1, with D hard to call. V lost 3 bases, J lost 8 bases, and 8 bases lay in between. CDR3 size: 12 residues. Germline CDR1 is SEHNR and CDR2 is FQNEAQ (reference sequence). CDR3 nucleotides: TGTGCCAGCAGCTTTAAAGCGTATGAGCAGTTCTTC. As protein: CASSFKAYEQFF. Combining the CDR3 with reference TRBV7-9 and TRBJ2-1 gives the whole variable domain DTGVSQNPRHKITKRGQNVTFRCDPISEHNRLYWYRQTLGQGPEFLTYFQNEAQLEKSRLLSDRFSAERPKGSFSTLEIQRTEQGDSAMYLCASSFKAYEQFFGPGTRLTVL.

This clone was seen a handful of times. The V gene is TRBV30, the J gene TRBJ2-1; 7 nucleotides agree with TRBD1. CDR1 is GTSNPN and CDR2 is SVGIG in the germline V gene (reference sequence). The junction had 8 bases not matched to a gene; V was cut back by 8 bases and J by 1 base. The CDR3 length is 14 residues. In DNA, the CDR3 is TGTGCCCTCCTTCGACAGGGTTCCTACAATGAGCAGTTCTTC. Its translation: CALLRQGSYNEQFF.

The gene calls are TRBV7-9 and TRBJ2-7; perhaps TRBD1 as D (8 bases). Per the germline V gene, CDR1 is SEHNR and CDR2 is FQNEAQ (reference sequence). The length of the CDR3 is 15 residues. V was shortened by 3 bases and J by 6 bases, with 18 bases between the two germline ends. The CDR3 sequence: CASSLERTGRGEQYF. DNA for the CDR3: TGTGCCAGCAGCTTGGAACGGACAGGGAGGGGCGAGCAGTACTTC.

The chain is built from TRBV13 and TRBJ2-1; no clear D gene. The CDR3 runs to 12 residues. Per the germline V gene, CDR1 is PRHDT and CDR2 is FYEKMQ (reference sequence). Trimming shortened V by 5 bases and J by 9 bases, and 11 bases separated the two germline ends. For the CDR3, the DNA is TGTGCCAGCAGCCCAACTATCAGTGAGCAGTTCTTC. It codes for CASSPTISEQFF.

This sequence joins TRBV28 and TRBJ1-1; D is unresolved. This CDR3 has 13 amino acids. Germline V CDR1 and CDR2: MDHEN, SYDVKM. Between the trimmed V and J ends, which lost 3 bases and 2 bases, there was a span of 7 bases. DNA of the CDR3: TGTGCCAGCAGTTTTAGGGCAAACACTGAAGCTTTCTTT. Translated: CASSFRANTEAFF.

Here the CDR3 reads CASSLVGSYGYTF. The CDR3 DNA reads as TGTGCCAGCAGCTTAGTGGGGAGCTATGGCTACACCTTC. V and J are TRBV7-9 and TRBJ1-2, with D uncertain. This CDR3 is built from 13 residues. Germline V gene sequence: CDR1 SEHNR, CDR2 FQNEAQ (reference sequence). Trimming left V 1 base short and J 4 bases short, with 7 bases between.